The sequence of this T cell receptor beta chain was determined in a study of human T cells and chemical hapten exposure. Whole-study findings and limits: TCRs whose frequency exceeded 1 in 1000 remained the same following DPC sensitization.

About this clonotype itself: Its target is not known.

MiXCR was run by TCRdb on the RACE reads, yielding one entry per CDR3 protein. The sample records some 91,000 distinct CDR3 sequences, 27% being singletons. Described time point: patch test 3, about 24 weeks after DPC sensitization. Described treatment: therapeutic diphenylcyclopropenone sensitization with weekly scalp DPC. Sample: whole blood, taken in connection with sensitization to the hapten diphenylcyclopropenone (DPC). This receptor was taken from a man in his forties or fifties with alopecia areata. Some clones in this sample may be carry-over from other donors' samples.

The DNA of the CDR3 is TGCAGTGCTCCGATTCTGGGCGGAAGCTACGAGCAGTACTTC. Encoded protein: CSAPILGGSYEQYF. The chain carries TRBV20-1 and TRBJ2-7; D is uncertain. CDR3 length equals 14 residues. Trimming shortened V by 5 bases and J by 3 bases, and 17 bases separated the two germline ends. CDR1 and CDR2 (germline): DFQATT, SNEGSKA (reference sequence).